One and the same sample provided the 20 T cell receptor beta chains below, sequenced in a study of blood T cells in healthy people across ages. Then a second PCR, running about 6 to 12 cycles, was carried out with a sample-barcoded 5' primer and a J-beta primer mix. TCRdb used MiXCR to reprocess the 5' RACE reads, holding one entry per CDR3 protein. Altogether fewer than 600,000 distinct CDR3 sequences are present, about 27% being singletons, with the ten largest covering approximately 3.3%. The same sample was also used in a study of T cells of mothers and their children.

Sequencing input: blood. All receptors come from a boy under 10 years old in good health.

This clonotype was seen a handful of times. DNA of the CDR3: TGTGCCAGCAGTCGCGACAGGGCGGGTACTGAAGCTTTCTTT. It encodes CASSRDRAGTEAFF. The chain joins TRBV12-3 or TRBV12-4 to TRBJ1-1, with 7 bases matching TRBD1. The CDR3 extends over 14 amino acids. The J segment lost 5 bases and the V segment lost 5 bases, leaving 8 bases of the junction unmatched.

Points on this clonotype: An end of the junction differs from the germline gene, which may be a read error. The V and J genes are TRBV20-1 and TRBJ1-2, with D possibly being TRBD1 (5 bases). Germline V CDR1 and CDR2: DFQATT, SNEGSKA (reference sequence). The CDR3 totals 15 residues. CDR3 DNA: TGTAGTGCTAGAGATCGGGAAGGGACCGACTATGGCTACACCTTC. Translating gives CSARDREGTDYGYTF.

The genes are TRBV7-9 and TRBJ1-1, with unresolved D. The CDR3 spans 12 residues. V was cut by 8 bases and J by 1 base, with 8 bases left in between. The germline V gene has CDR1 SEHNR and CDR2 FQNEAQ (reference sequence). As DNA, the CDR3 is TGTGCCAGCCGACATCGGAACACTGAAGCTTTCTTT. This sequence encodes CASRHRNTEAFF.

This clonotype was picked up a small number of times. The chain uses TRBV9 and TRBJ1-1; D uncertain. The CDR3 sequence is 13 residues long. V lost 3 bases, J lost 7 bases, and 13 bases lay in between. CDR1 and CDR2 (germline): SGDLS, YYNGEE. Here the CDR3 DNA reads TGTGCCAGCAGCGCGCAGCAGGTGGGTGAAGCTTTCTTT. Its translation: CASSAQQVGEAFF.

This clonotype was counted only a few times. The rearrangement joins TRBV4-3 to TRBJ2-5; TRBD2 aligns across 9 bases. The CDR3 sequence is 16 residues long. CDR1 is LGHNA, CDR2 YSLEER, per germline. The V segment lost 0 bases and the J segment 5 bases; nucleotides outside the gene matches: 7. This chain's CDR3 is CASSQDRGSGSETQYF. The CDR3 DNA reads as TGCGCCAGCAGCCAAGATCGTGGTAGCGGGAGTGAGACCCAGTACTTC.

The chain links TRBV6-5 to TRBJ1-1; the D gene is possibly TRBD1 (5 bases). Trimming removed 6 bases at V and 7 bases at J, with 15 bases between. There are 13 residues in the CDR3. The germline gives CDR1 MNHEY, CDR2 SVGAGI. This CDR3 reads CASSARTSFEAFF. In nucleotides, the CDR3 is TGTGCCAGCAGCGCCCGGACAAGCTTTGAAGCTTTCTTT.

The table lists this clonotype with many counts. The rearrangement uses TRBV20-1 and TRBJ2-7; D is possibly TRBD1 or TRBD2 (6 bases each). Trimming stripped 3 bases from V and 0 bases from J, with 12 bases between. CDR3 size: 14 residues. Germline loops: CDR1 DFQATT, CDR2 SNEGSKA (reference sequence). The CDR3 DNA is TGCAGTGCTAGCGGGGGCCAAAGCTCCTACGAGCAGTACTTC. As protein: CSASGGQSSYEQYF.

Only a few counts were recorded for this clonotype. The CDR3 spells CSARGLRGQGANEQFF. CDR3 DNA: TGCAGTGCTAGGGGTCTCAGGGGACAGGGGGCCAATGAGCAGTTCTTC. The chain carries TRBV20-1 and TRBJ2-1; 12 bases fit TRBD1. This CDR3 contains 16 residues. The trim removed 3 bases at V and 6 bases at J, leaving 9 bases unmatched. The germline gives CDR1 DFQATT, CDR2 SNEGSKA (reference sequence).

This clonotype has a handful of counts. The V gene is TRBV20-1, the J gene TRBJ2-1; maybe TRBD2 (5 bases). This CDR3 is built from 12 residues. CDR1 and CDR2 (germline): DFQATT, SNEGSKA (reference sequence). The V and J ends lost 6 bases and 7 bases respectively, with 13 bases between them. In DNA form, the CDR3 reads TGCAGTGCGGACTTACTAGGGAATGAGCAGTTCTTC. This translates into CSADLLGNEQFF.

This chain connects TRBV20-1 to TRBJ2-3, with 9 bases aligning to TRBD2. The CDR3 totals 14 residues. V shed 6 bases and J 5 bases; nucleotides not matched to a gene: 9. Looked up from germline, CDR1 is DFQATT and CDR2 is SNEGSKA (reference sequence). CDR3 DNA: TGCAGTGCGGTAACTAGCGGGCGAGGAGATACGCAGTATTTT. This codes for CSAVTSGRGDTQYF.

The CDR3 bases are TGTGCCAGCAGTATTACTAGCGAGCAGTACTTC. It is translated as CASSITSEQYF. This chain connects TRBV12-3 or TRBV12-4 to TRBJ2-5; tentatively, D is TRBD2 (5 bases). With the DNA end fitting TRBJ2-7 better, the J assignment may be wrong. This CDR3 has 11 amino acids.

The genes are TRBV7-2 and TRBJ2-5; TRBD2 aligns across 7 bases. The CDR3 contains 17 residues. The V gene's germline CDR1 is SGHTA and CDR2 FQGNSA. V shed 5 bases, J shed 2 bases, and the junction held 14 bases outside the gene matches. The CDR3 protein is CASSPSRLATHQETQYF. DNA of the CDR3: TGTGCCAGCAGCCCCTCTCGACTAGCCACCCATCAAGAGACCCAGTACTTC.

Notes on this clonotype: It may be a read error: a sequence one base away is much more abundant. J is TRBJ2-2 and V is TRBV4-1; TRBD1 is a possible D gene (6 bases). This CDR3 comprises 13 residues. Looked up from germline, CDR1 is MGHRA and CDR2 is YSYEKL. CDR3 in amino acids: CASGHQGTGELFF. The CDR3 nucleotides read TGCGCCAGCGGCCACCAGGGGACCGGGGAGCTGTTTTTT.

This clonotype occurred a few times. The chain uses TRBV5-5 and TRBJ1-2; D possibly corresponds to TRBD1 (5 bases). The CDR3 extends over 16 amino acids. Trimming left V 2 bases short and J 5 bases short, with 19 bases between. Germline lookup yields CDR1 SGHKS and CDR2 YYEKEE (reference sequence). The CDR3 here is CASSLLGGEPTYGYTF. In DNA, the CDR3 is TGTGCCAGCAGCTTATTGGGGGGAGAGCCAACGTATGGCTACACCTTC.

There are a few counts of this clonotype. The rearrangement joins TRBV5-6 to TRBJ1-3, with D possibly being TRBD1 (6 bases). The CDR3 is 17 residues long. Trimming shortened V by 1 base and J by 0 bases, and 14 bases separated the two germline ends. Germline lookup yields CDR1 SGHDT and CDR2 YYEEEE. CDR3 coding DNA: TGTGCCAGCAGCTTGCAAGACCGGACAGTCTCTGGAAACACCATATATTTT. Residues: CASSLQDRTVSGNTIYF.

This clonotype has a handful of counts. V usage is TRBV10-3 and J usage is TRBJ1-2; D gene uncertain. Per germline, CDR1 ENHRY and CDR2 SYGVKD. The CDR3 has 15 amino acids. Trimming took off 2 bases at V and 1 base at J, with 11 bases between the two ends. The CDR3 coding sequence is TGTGCCATCAGTGAGAAGAACGCAGTTAACTATGGCTACACCTTC. This translates into CAISEKNAVNYGYTF.

The chain links TRBV12-3 or TRBV12-4 to TRBJ2-1, with 15 nucleotides matching TRBD2. V was clipped by 2 bases and J by 3 bases; unmatched bases: 11. The CDR3 is 20 amino acids. The CDR3 nucleotides read TGTGCCAGCAGTTTAATTGTGGGGACTAGCGGGAGGATTAACTACAATGAGCAGTTCTTC. Amino acid sequence: CASSLIVGTSGRINYNEQFF.

This clonotype was seen many times. The chain joins TRBV6-1 to TRBJ1-4; unclear D gene. Trimming took 4 bases from V and 8 from J, leaving 11 bases between them. The length of the CDR3 is 13 residues. Per germline, CDR1 MNHNS and CDR2 SASEGT. CDR3 in amino acids: CASSVTTLEKLFF. The CDR3 bases are TGTGCCAGCAGTGTGACGACTCTGGAAAAACTGTTTTTT.

V usage is TRBV19 and J usage is TRBJ1-5; D may be TRBD1 (5 bases). The V gene's germline CDR1 is LNHDA and CDR2 SQIVND (reference sequence). V lost 5 bases and J lost 0, with 8 bases in between. The CDR3 length is 14 residues. For the CDR3, the DNA is TGTGCCAGTAGTCAGACAGCTAGCAATCAGCCCCAGCATTTT. This sequence encodes CASSQTASNQPQHF. The complete variable domain, with remaining parts taken from reference TRBV19 and TRBJ1-5, reads DGGITQSPKYLFRKEGQNVTLSCEQNLNHDAMYWYRQDPGQGLRLIYYSQIVNDFQKGDIAEGYSVSREKKESFPLTVTSAQKNPTAFYLCASSQTASNQPQHFGDGTRLSIL.

DNA of the CDR3: TGTGCCAGCAGGTCTAGCCGTCCTGGGAAGAGGGATACGCAGTATTTT. This translates into CASRSSRPGKRDTQYF. The chain recombines TRBV11-2 with TRBJ2-3; a weak D match, TRBD2 (5 bases). CDR1 and CDR2 (germline): SGHAT, FQNNGV. The V end lost 6 bases, the J end lost 6 bases, and 22 bases lay between the germline ends. The CDR3 has 16 amino acids.